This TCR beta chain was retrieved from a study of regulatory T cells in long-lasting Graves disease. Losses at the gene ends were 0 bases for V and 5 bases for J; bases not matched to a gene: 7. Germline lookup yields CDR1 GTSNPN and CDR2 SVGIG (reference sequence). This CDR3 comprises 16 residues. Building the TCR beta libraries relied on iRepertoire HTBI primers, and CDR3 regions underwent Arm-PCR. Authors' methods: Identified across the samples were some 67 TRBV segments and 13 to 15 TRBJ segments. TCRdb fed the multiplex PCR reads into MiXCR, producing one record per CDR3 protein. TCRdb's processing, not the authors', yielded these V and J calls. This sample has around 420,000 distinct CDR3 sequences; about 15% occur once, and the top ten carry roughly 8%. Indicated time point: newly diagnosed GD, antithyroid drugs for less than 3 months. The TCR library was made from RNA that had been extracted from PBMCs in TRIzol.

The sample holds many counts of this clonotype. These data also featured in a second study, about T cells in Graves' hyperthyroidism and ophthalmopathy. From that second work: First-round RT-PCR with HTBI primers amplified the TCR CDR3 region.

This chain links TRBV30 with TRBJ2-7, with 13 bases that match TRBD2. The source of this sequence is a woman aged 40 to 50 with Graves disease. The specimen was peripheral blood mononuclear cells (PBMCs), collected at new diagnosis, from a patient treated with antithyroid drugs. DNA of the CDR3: TGTGCCTGGAGTGTAATACTAGCGGGAGGGCTAAACGAGCAGTACTTC. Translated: CAWSVILAGGLNEQYF.